This is a list of T cell receptor beta chains from one sample in a study of control samples from healthy donors and cancer patients. Assay: immunoSEQ multiplex PCR; the TCRdb copy retains only in-frame clones and omits some. The table lists around 110,000 clones, around 89% of them singletons. The specimen sequenced was blood. These receptors were collected from an older woman in good health. CDR3s include the opening cysteine and the closing phenylalanine or tryptophan. A D gene is named only where the DNA matches it firmly. Expanded clones get a size class; other rows say once, few or many, or leave the size out.

J	V	size	D	CDR3	DNA
TRBJ2-6	TRBV5-1	-	TRBD1	CASSFLPGQGAGGANVLTF	TGCGCCAGCAGCTTTCTACCGGGACAGGGGGCTGGTGGGGCCAACGTCCTGACTTTC
TRBJ2-5	TRBV7-8	-	-	CASSPGTVFQETQYF	TGTGCCAGCAGCCCGGGGACCGTATTTCAAGAGACCCAGTACTTC
TRBJ1-2	TRBV27	-	-	CASRPAGNYGYTF	TGTGCCAGCAGGCCGGCGGGGAACTATGGCTACACCTTC
TRBJ2-5	TRBV21-1	-	-	CASSKSDRKETQYF	TGTGCCAGCAGCAAAAGTGACAGAAAAGAGACCCAGTACTTC
TRBJ1-1	TRBV4-2	-	-	CASSQVRENTEAFF	TGTGCCAGCAGCCAAGTCCGGGAGAACACTGAAGCTTTCTTT
TRBJ1-2	TRBV25-1	-	-	CASSASEPNYGYTF	TGTGCCAGCAGCGCCTCAGAACCTAACTATGGCTACACCTTC
TRBJ2-1	TRBV7-9	few	-	CASSLVVSLIGEQFF	TGTGCCAGCAGCTTAGTCGTTTCCCTAATAGGTGAGCAGTTCTTC
TRBJ1-1	TRBV12-5	-	-	CASGGGGWTEAFF	TGTGCTAGTGGCGGGGGGGGATGGACTGAAGCTTTCTTT
TRBJ2-7	TRBV28	-	-	CASSLPDSSYEQYF	TGTGCCAGCAGTTTACCGGATAGCTCCTACGAGCAGTACTTC
TRBJ2-1	TRBV4-2	-	-	CASSQDRVEQFF	TGTGCCAGCAGCCAAGACAGAGTTGAGCAGTTCTTC
TRBJ1-3	TRBV3-1/TRBV3-2	-	-	CASSPGSPSGNTIYF	TGTGCCAGCAGCCCAGGAAGCCCCTCTGGAAACACCATATATTTT
TRBJ2-1	TRBV6-2/TRBV6-3	-	-	CASSIQRAYNEQFF	TGTGCCAGCAGTATACAGAGGGCGTACAATGAGCAGTTCTTC
TRBJ2-7	TRBV6-5	-	-	CASRRDVNAYEQYF	TGTGCCAGTCGGAGGGACGTAAATGCCTACGAGCAGTACTTC
TRBJ2-7	TRBV12-2	-	-	CASRVRGYEQYF	TGTGCAAGTCGCGTCAGGGGCTACGAGCAGTACTTC
TRBJ1-5	TRBV6-5	-	TRBD1	CASIQGAMSNQPQHF	TGTGCCAGCATACAGGGGGCTATGAGCAATCAGCCCCAGCATTTT
TRBJ2-7	TRBV6-6	-	TRBD1	CASSYSMSGGEQYF	TGTGCCAGCAGTTACTCGATGTCAGGGGGCGAGCAGTACTTC
TRBJ2-5	TRBV19	-	-	CASSITRAGGQETQYF	TGTGCCAGTAGTATTACGAGGGCAGGAGGGCAAGAGACCCAGTACTTC
TRBJ1-2	TRBV11-2	-	-	CASSLVAGSGYTF	TGTGCCAGCAGCTTAGTAGCCGGATCCGGCTACACCTTC
TRBJ2-1	TRBV9	-	-	CASADYNEQFF	TGTGCCAGCGCAGACTACAATGAGCAGTTCTTC
TRBJ2-7	TRBV3-1/TRBV3-2	-	TRBD2	CASSPGTSIGEQYF	TGTGCCAGCAGCCCTGGGACTAGCATAGGGGAGCAGTACTTC
TRBJ1-5	TRBV3-1/TRBV3-2	-	TRBD1	CASSPSTGNSNQPQHF	TGTGCCAGCAGCCCCTCGACAGGGAATAGCAATCAGCCCCAGCATTTT
TRBJ2-3	TRBV3-1/TRBV3-2	-	-	CASSQDTGGTQYF	TGTGCCAGCAGCCAAGATACAGGAGGCACGCAGTATTTT
TRBJ1-6	TRBV11-3	-	TRBD1	CASSSLQGADNSPLHF	TGTGCCAGCAGCTCATTACAGGGGGCGGATAATTCACCCCTCCACTTT
TRBJ2-7	TRBV10-1	-	-	CASSPVLGAELQF	TGCGCCAGCAGTCCAGTGCTGGGGGCTGAGCTTCAGTTC
TRBJ1-1	TRBV2	-	-	CASKYQNSNTEAFF	TGTGCCAGCAAGTATCAAAACTCGAACACTGAAGCTTTCTTT
TRBJ2-7	TRBV25-1	-	-	CASSEFRLDREQYF	TGTGCCAGCAGTGAATTTCGCCTAGATCGCGAGCAGTACTTC
TRBJ2-7	TRBV27	-	-	CAAGDRPAEQYF	TGTGCCGCCGGTGACCGGCCCGCCGAGCAGTACTTC
TRBJ2-7	TRBV19	-	TRBD1	CATRDRGRDPSYEQYF	TGTGCCACCAGGGACAGGGGGCGCGATCCCTCCTACGAGCAGTACTTC
TRBJ1-5	TRBV6-5	once	-	CASSYAAGNQPQHF	TGTGCCAGCAGTTACGCGGCGGGAAATCAGCCCCAGCATTTT
TRBJ2-3	TRBV10-3	-	-	CAITGQGSSDTQYF	TGTGCCATCACGGGGCAGGGCTCTTCAGATACGCAGTATTTT
TRBJ1-2	TRBV7-9	-	-	CASSRPDPYGYTF	TGTGCCAGCAGTAGACCGGACCCCTATGGCTACACCTTC
TRBJ2-7	TRBV3-1/TRBV3-2	-	TRBD1	CASSQGGTGRDEQYF	TGTGCCAGCAGCCAAGGAGGGACAGGGAGGGACGAGCAGTACTTC
TRBJ1-2	TRBV3-1/TRBV3-2	-	-	CASSQDRSRYGYTF	TGTGCCAGCAGCCAAGATCGGTCCCGCTATGGCTACACCTTC
TRBJ2-2	TRBV3-1/TRBV3-2	-	TRBD2	CASSHLAGGGGELFF	TGTGCCAGCAGCCACCTAGCGGGGGGCGGCGGGGAGCTGTTTTTT
TRBJ1-1	TRBV19	-	-	CASSMYEGTEAFF	TGTGCCAGTAGTATGTATGAGGGAACTGAAGCTTTCTTT
TRBJ2-3	TRBV7-9	-	-	CASSLGDRDTQYF	TGTGCCAGCAGCTTAGGTGATCGAGATACGCAGTATTTT
TRBJ2-3	TRBV7-7	-	-	CASSAPQGGDITDTQYF	TGTGCTAGCAGCGCCCCACAGGGGGGGGACATCACAGATACGCAGTATTTT
TRBJ1-2	TRBV5-5	-	TRBD1	CASSEGQGGGYTF	TGTGCCAGCAGCGAGGGACAGGGCGGTGGCTACACCTTC
TRBJ2-2	TRBV6-5	medium-sized	-	CASKDGYTGELFF	TGTGCCAGTAAAGACGGCTACACCGGGGAGCTGTTTTTT
TRBJ1-2	TRBV10-1	-	-	CASSESTGLGDYGYTF	TGCGCCAGCAGTGAGTCGACGGGCCTGGGGGACTATGGCTACACCTTC
TRBJ1-2	TRBV12-3/TRBV12-4	-	TRBD1	CASRRTGYGYTF	TGTGCCAGCAGGCGGACAGGGTATGGCTACACCTTC
TRBJ1-1	TRBV24-1	-	-	CATSERGNTEAFF	TGTGCCACCAGTGAGCGGGGGAACACTGAAGCTTTCTTT
TRBJ2-7	TRBV11-2	-	-	CASSLDLGGLGEQYF	TGTGCCAGCAGCTTAGATCTAGGAGGGTTGGGCGAGCAGTACTTC
TRBJ1-5	TRBV2	-	TRBD1	CASSQIGQVSNQPQHF	TGTGCCAGCAGCCAGATTGGACAGGTTAGCAATCAGCCCCAGCATTTT
TRBJ2-1	TRBV24-1	-	TRBD2	CATSDPDRGPQTSGGYNEQFF	TGTGCCACCAGTGACCCTGACAGGGGGCCACAGACTAGCGGGGGATACAATGAGCAGTTCTTC
TRBJ2-3	TRBV27	-	-	CASSAAGFTQYF	TGTGCCAGCAGTGCGGCAGGGTTTACGCAGTATTTT
TRBJ2-5	TRBV18	-	TRBD1	CASSPGGTGGAKETQYF	TGTGCCAGCTCACCAGGAGGGACAGGGGGCGCAAAGGAGACCCAGTACTTC
TRBJ2-5	TRBV5-1	-	-	CATTTGGRETQYF	TGCGCCACAACGACAGGAGGGCGTGAGACCCAGTACTTC
TRBJ1-6	TRBV19	-	TRBD1	CASTDRGNNSPLHF	TGTGCCAGTACCGACAGGGGAAATAATTCACCCCTCCACTTT
TRBJ1-2	TRBV5-1	-	-	CASSLAFAPNYGYTF	TGCGCCAGCAGCTTGGCCTTCGCCCCTAACTATGGCTACACCTTC
TRBJ2-5	TRBV7-6	-	TRBD2	CASGTGLAGGRETQYF	TGTGCCAGCGGGACCGGACTAGCGGGGGGGCGAGAGACCCAGTACTTC
TRBJ1-6	TRBV3-1/TRBV3-2	-	-	CASTVGGVYNSPLHF	TGTGCCAGCACCGTGGGGGGGGTTTATAATTCACCCCTCCACTTT